This T cell receptor beta chain emerged from a study of blood T cells in healthy people across ages. Overall study results and limits: Long-lived donors had more naive CD4+ cells and higher diversity than aged donors.

In regard to this clonotype: Its antigen is currently unknown.

A second PCR of 7 to 11 cycles used a sample-barcoded 5' primer and a J-beta primer mix. TCRdb analysed the 5' RACE reads with MiXCR anew, one entry per CDR3 protein. Of 1,500,000 or so distinct CDR3 sequences listed, around 40% are singletons. Material: blood. The clonotype was recovered from a young woman in good health.

The CDR3 reads CASSSRGAGYNEQFF. The CDR3 nucleotides are TGTGCCAGCAGTTCGAGGGGCGCGGGTTACAATGAGCAGTTCTTC. The chain combines TRBV28 with TRBJ2-1; D may be TRBD1 or TRBD2 (5 bases each). Germline V CDR1 and CDR2: MDHEN, SYDVKM. Trimming cost V 4 bases and J 4 bases, with 14 bases left between them. The CDR3 totals 15 residues.